The 4 T cell receptor beta chains reported below all come from one sample, sequenced in a study of blood T cells in healthy people across ages. Then a second PCR, running roughly 7 to 11 cycles, was carried out with a sample-barcoded 5' primer and a J-beta primer mix. TCRdb called the 5' RACE reads again in MiXCR, with one record for every CDR3 protein. The profile shows 600,000 to 800,000 distinct CDR3 sequences, about 21% of them singletons. The material sequenced was blood. Receptors originate from a man between 65 and 85 years old in good health.

J is TRBJ2-7 and V is TRBV3-1; possibly TRBD1 for D (6 bases). The V end lost 2 bases, the J end lost 0 bases, and 14 bases lay between the germline ends. The germline V gene encodes CDR1 LGHDT and CDR2 YNNKEL (reference sequence). The length of the CDR3 is 16 residues. The CDR3 DNA follows: TGTGCCAGCAGCCAACGCTGGGACAAAACCTCCTACGAGCAGTACTTC. It encodes CASSQRWDKTSYEQYF.

The chain links TRBV12-3 or TRBV12-4 to TRBJ1-2; D uncertain. The CDR3 is made up of 14 amino acids. Trimming took off 5 bases at V and 6 bases at J, with 16 bases between the two ends. The CDR3 spells CASSPTGRGNGYTF. Here the CDR3 DNA reads TGTGCCAGCAGTCCCACCGGCCGCGGTAATGGCTACACCTTC.

The chain has TRBV7-9 and TRBJ2-5, with D possibly being TRBD1 (8 bases). The J call may be incorrect, as the DNA end agrees better with TRBJ2-1. Germline CDR1 SEHNR, CDR2 FQNEAQ (reference sequence). CDR3 length: 15 amino acids. The CDR3 bases are TGTGCCAGCAGCCCGGGACAGGCCAGCGGGGATGAGCAGTTCTTC. Residues: CASSPGQASGDEQFF.

This clonotype was counted a few times. The rearrangement uses TRBV20-1 and TRBJ2-7; 11 bases fit TRBD2. From germline, CDR1 is DFQATT and CDR2 SNEGSKA (reference sequence). Germline trimming cut 4 bases from V and 2 bases from J; bases unmatched to any gene: 1. The CDR3 extends over 13 amino acids. CDR3 DNA sequence: TGCAGTGCTATTAGCGGGAGGGCCTACGAGCAGTACTTC. It translates to CSAISGRAYEQYF.